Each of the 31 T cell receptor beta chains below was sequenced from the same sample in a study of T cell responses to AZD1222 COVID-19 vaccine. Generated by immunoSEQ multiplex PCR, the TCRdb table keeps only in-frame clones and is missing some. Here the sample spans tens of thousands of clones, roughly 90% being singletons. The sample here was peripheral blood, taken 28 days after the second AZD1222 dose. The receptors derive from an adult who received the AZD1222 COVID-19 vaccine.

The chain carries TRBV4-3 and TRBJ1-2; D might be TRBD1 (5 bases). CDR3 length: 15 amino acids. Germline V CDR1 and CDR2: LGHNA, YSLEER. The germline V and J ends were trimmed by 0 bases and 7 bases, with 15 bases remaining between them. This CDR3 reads CASSQDILGVVGYTF. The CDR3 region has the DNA TGCGCCAGCAGCCAAGACATTTTGGGGGTGGTTGGCTACACCTTC.

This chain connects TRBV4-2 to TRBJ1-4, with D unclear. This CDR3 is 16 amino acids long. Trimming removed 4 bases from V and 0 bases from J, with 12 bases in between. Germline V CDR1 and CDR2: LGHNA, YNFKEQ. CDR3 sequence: CASSPTAAATNEKLFF. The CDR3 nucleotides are TGTGCCAGCAGCCCAACTGCGGCGGCAACTAATGAAAAACTGTTTTTT.

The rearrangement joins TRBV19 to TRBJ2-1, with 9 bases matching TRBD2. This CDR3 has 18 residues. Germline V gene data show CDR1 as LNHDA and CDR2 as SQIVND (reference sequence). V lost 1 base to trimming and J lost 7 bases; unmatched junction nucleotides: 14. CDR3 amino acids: CASSIGPAAGGPGNEQFF. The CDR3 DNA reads TGTGCCAGTAGTATAGGTCCGGCGGCGGGAGGGCCGGGAAATGAGCAGTTCTTC.

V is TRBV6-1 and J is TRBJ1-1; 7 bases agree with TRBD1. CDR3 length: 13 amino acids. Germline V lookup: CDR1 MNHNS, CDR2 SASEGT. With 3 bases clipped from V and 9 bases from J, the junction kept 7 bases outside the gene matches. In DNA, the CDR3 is TGTGCCAGCAGTGATAACACAGGGGCAAAAGCTTTCTTT. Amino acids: CASSDNTGAKAFF.

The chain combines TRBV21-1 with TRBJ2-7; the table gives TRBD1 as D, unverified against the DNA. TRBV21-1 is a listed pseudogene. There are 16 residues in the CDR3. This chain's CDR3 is CASSKPDKGFTYEQYF. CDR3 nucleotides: TGTGCCAGCAGCAAACCGGACAAGGGTTTTACCTACGAGCAGTACTTC.

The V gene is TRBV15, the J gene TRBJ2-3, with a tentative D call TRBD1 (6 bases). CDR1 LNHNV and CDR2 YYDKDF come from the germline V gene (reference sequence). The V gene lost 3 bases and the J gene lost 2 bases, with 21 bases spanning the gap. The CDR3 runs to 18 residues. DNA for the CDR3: TGTGCCACCAGCAGCCCCAACCCCCCGAGGGGGAACACAGATACGCAGTATTTT. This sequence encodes CATSSPNPPRGNTDTQYF.

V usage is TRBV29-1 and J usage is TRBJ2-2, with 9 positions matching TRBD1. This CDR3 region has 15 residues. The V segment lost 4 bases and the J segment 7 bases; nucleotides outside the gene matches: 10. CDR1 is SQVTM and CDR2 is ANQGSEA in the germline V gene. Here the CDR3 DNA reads TGCAGCGTTGTAGGGACAGGGAAGGATGACGGGGAGCTGTTTTTT. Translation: CSVVGTGKDDGELFF.

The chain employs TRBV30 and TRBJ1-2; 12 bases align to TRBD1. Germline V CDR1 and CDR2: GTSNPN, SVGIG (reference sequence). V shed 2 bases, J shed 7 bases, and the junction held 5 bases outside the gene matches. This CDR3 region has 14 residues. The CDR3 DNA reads TGTGCCTGGAGTCCGGGACAGGGGGCGGTTGGCTACACCTTC. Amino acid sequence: CAWSPGQGAVGYTF.

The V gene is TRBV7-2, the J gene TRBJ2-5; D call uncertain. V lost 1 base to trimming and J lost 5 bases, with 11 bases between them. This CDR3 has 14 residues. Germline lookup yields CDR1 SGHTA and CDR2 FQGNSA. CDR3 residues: CASSLGSAGETQYF. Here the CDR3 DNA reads TGTGCCAGCAGCTTAGGTTCGGCCGGGGAGACCCAGTACTTC.

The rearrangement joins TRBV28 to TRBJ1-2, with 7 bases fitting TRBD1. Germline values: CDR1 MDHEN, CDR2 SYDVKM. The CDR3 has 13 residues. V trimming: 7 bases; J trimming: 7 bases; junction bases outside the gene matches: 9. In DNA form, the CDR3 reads TGTGCCAGCAAATCGACAGGGAGCCTTGGCTACACCTTC. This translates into CASKSTGSLGYTF.

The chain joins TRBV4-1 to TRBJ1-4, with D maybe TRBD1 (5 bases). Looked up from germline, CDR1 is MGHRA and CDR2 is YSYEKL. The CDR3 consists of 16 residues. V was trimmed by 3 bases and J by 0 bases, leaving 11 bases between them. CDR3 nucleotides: TGCGCCAGCAGCCAGGACCGGGACCCAACTAATGAAAAACTGTTTTTT. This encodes CASSQDRDPTNEKLFF.

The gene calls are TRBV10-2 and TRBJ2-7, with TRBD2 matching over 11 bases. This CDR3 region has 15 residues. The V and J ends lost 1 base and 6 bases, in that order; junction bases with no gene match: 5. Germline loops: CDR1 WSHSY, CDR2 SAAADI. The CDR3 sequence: CASSEYTSGRTEQYF. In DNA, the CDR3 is TGCGCCAGCAGTGAGTACACTAGCGGGAGAACCGAGCAGTACTTC.

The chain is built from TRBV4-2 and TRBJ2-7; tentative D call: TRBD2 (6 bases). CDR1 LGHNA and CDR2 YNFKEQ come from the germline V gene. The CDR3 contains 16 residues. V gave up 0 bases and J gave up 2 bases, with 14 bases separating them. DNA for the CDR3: TGTGCCAGCAGCCAAGATTCCGGACTATTAACCTACGAGCAGTACTTC. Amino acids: CASSQDSGLLTYEQYF.

The CDR3 DNA follows: TGTGCCATCGGGATTACCTACGAGCAGTACTTC. Translating it yields CAIGITYEQYF. The V call is TRBV28, the J call TRBJ2-7, with a weak D call TRBD2 (5 bases). Looked up from germline, CDR1 is MDHEN and CDR2 is SYDVKM. The CDR3 totals 11 residues. The V end lost 10 bases, the J end lost 2 bases, and 9 bases lay between the germline ends.

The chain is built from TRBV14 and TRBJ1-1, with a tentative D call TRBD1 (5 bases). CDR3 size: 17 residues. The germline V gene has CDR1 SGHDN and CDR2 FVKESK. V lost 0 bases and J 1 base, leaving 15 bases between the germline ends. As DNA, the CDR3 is TGTGCCAGCAGCCAAGATCGAGCAGGGCTAGGGAACACTGAAGCTTTCTTT. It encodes CASSQDRAGLGNTEAFF.

This CDR3 reads CASSDGGGSGYNEQFF. Written as DNA, the CDR3 is TGTGCCAGCAGTGATGGGGGCGGGAGCGGGTACAATGAGCAGTTCTTC. This chain joins TRBV25-1 and TRBJ2-1; D may be TRBD2 (7 bases). The V end lost 3 bases, the J end lost 4 bases, and 16 bases lay between the germline ends. In germline, CDR1 is MGHDK, CDR2 SYGVNS. The CDR3 runs to 16 residues.

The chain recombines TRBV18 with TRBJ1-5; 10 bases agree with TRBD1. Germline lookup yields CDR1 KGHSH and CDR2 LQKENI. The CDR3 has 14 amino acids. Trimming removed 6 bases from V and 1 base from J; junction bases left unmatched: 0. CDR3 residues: CASSGQGSNQPQHF. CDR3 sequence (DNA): TGTGCCAGCTCGGGACAGGGGAGCAATCAGCCCCAGCATTTT.

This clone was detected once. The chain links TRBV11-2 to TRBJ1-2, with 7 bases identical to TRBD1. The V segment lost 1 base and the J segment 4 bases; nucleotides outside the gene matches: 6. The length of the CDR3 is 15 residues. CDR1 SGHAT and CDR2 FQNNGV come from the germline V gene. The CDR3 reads CASSLGQGVSYGYTF. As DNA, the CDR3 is TGTGCCAGCAGCTTAGGACAGGGAGTCTCCTATGGCTACACCTTC.

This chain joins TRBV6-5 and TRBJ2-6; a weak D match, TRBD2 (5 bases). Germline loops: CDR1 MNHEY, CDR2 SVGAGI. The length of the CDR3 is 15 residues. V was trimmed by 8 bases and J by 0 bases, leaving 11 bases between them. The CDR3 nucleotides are TGTGCCAGCGGAGGCAGATACTCTGGGGCCAACGTCCTGACTTTC. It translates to CASGGRYSGANVLTF.

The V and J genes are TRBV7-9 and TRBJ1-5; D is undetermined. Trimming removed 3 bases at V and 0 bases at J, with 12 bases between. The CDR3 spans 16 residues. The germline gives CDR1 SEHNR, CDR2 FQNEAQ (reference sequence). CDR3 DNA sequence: TGTGCCAGCAGCTTTGGGTTAGGCAATAGCAATCAGCCCCAGCATTTT. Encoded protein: CASSFGLGNSNQPQHF.

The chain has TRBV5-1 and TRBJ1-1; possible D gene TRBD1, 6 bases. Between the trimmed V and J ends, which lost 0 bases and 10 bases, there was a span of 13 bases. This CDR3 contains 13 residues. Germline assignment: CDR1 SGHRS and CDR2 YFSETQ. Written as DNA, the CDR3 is TGCGCCAGCAGCTTGGGACAGGAAAGGGGAGCTTTCTTT. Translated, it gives CASSLGQERGAFF.

The CDR3 nucleotides read TGTGCCAGCAGTGACTCCCTACAGCCCACAGATACGCAGTATTTT. This translates into CASSDSLQPTDTQYF. The gene calls are TRBV6-4 and TRBJ2-3, with no clear D. The CDR3 spans 15 residues. Per the germline V gene, CDR1 is MRHNA and CDR2 is SNTAGT. V was shortened by 0 bases and J by 2 bases, with 9 bases between the two germline ends.

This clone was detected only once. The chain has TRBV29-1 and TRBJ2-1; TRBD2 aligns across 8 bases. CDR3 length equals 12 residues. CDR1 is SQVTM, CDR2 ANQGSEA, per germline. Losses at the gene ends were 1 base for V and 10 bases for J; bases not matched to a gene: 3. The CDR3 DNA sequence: TGCAGCGTTGAAGGACGGGGGGGAGAGCAGTTCTTC. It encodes CSVEGRGGEQFF.

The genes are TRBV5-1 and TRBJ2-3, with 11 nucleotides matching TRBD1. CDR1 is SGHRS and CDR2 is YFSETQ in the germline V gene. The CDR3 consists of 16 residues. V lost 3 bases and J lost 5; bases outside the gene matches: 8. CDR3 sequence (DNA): TGCGCCAGCAGCTCATTTGGACAGGGGGCACAAGATACGCAGTATTTT. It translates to CASSSFGQGAQDTQYF.

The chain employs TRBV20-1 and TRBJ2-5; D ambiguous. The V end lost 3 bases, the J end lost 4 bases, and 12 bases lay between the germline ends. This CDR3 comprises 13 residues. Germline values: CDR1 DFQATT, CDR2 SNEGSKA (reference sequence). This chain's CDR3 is CSASGLTPETQYF. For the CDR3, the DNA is TGCAGTGCTAGTGGTCTCACCCCAGAGACCCAGTACTTC.

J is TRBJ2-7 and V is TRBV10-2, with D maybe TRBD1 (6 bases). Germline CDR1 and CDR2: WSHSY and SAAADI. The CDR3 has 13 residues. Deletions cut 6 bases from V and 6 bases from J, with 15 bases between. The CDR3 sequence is CASRTTGNSEQYF. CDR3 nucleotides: TGCGCCAGCAGGACTACAGGGAATTCCGAGCAGTACTTC.

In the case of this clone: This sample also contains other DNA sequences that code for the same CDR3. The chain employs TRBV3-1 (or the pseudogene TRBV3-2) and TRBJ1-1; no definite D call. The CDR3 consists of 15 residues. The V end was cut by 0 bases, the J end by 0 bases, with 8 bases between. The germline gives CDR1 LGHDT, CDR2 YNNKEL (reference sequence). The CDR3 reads CASSQDGRLNTEAFF. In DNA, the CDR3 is TGTGCCAGCAGCCAAGACGGGAGACTGAACACTGAAGCTTTCTTT.

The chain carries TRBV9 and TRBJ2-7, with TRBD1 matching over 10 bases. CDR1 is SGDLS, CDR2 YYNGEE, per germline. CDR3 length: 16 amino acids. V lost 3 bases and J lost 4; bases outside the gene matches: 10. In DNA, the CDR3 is TGTGCCAGCAGCGACGGCCCGGGACAGGGGTCGTACGAGCAGTACTTC. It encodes CASSDGPGQGSYEQYF.

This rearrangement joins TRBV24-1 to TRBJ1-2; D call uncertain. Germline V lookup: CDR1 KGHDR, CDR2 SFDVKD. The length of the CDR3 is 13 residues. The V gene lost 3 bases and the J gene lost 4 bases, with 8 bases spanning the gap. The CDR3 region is CATSDNNSYGYTF. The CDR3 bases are TGTGCCACCAGTGATAATAATTCCTATGGCTACACCTTC.

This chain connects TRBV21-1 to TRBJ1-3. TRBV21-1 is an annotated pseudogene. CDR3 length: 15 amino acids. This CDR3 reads CASSKGGGHGNTIYF. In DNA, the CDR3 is TGTGCCAGCAGCAAAGGAGGGGGGCATGGAAACACCATATATTTT.

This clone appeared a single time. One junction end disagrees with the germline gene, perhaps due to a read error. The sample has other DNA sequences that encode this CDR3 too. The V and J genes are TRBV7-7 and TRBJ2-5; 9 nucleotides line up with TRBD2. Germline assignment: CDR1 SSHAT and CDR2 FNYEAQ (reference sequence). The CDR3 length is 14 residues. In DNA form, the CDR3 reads TGTGCTAGCAGCTTAGCGGGAGAGGGGGAGACCCAGTACTTC. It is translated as CASSLAGEGETQYF.